This entry features one T cell receptor beta chain sequence. The CDR3 has 13 amino acids. Deletions cut 6 bases from V and 8 bases from J, with 13 bases between. In germline, CDR1 is MNHEY, CDR2 SVGAGI. This specimen belongs to a study of blood T cell repertoires in COVID-19. Study-wide background: Italy, Spain and the United States were the sources of the convalescent and acute COVID-19 samples. T cells, B-cell-depleted T cells, or PBMCs provided the cDNA or gDNA that served as material.

Original processing methods: Reference gene primer amplification gave nucleated cell count estimates. TCRdb's copy holds only in-frame clones and misses some; the assay was immunoSEQ multiplex PCR. V, J and clone size reflect that table, while D and trimming were determined from the DNA. Of some 510,000 clones detected, approximately 87% appear once; the ten largest clones hold approximately 1.8%. The sequenced sample consisted of PBMCs or T cells enriched from blood (not recorded which). This chain uses TRBV6-5 with TRBJ1-4, with a possible D match to TRBD1 (6 bases). This receptor was obtained from a woman aged 40 to 50 who had recovered from COVID-19. CDR3 sequence: CASRTNRAEKLFF. CDR3 nucleotide sequence: TGTGCCAGCAGGACGAACAGGGCAGAAAAACTGTTTTTT.